This TCR beta chain is drawn from a study of shared clonotypes between healthy human individuals. The CDR3 has 15 residues. The V end lost 1 base, the J end lost 7 bases, and 13 bases lay between the germline ends. In germline, CDR1 is SSHAT, CDR2 FNYEAQ (reference sequence). Clones were read by immunoSEQ multiplex PCR, and TCRdb kept only the in-frame ones, dropping some. The table shows more than 500,000 clones, with approximately 96% occurring only once. This clone was detected only once. CD45RO negativity and positive selection for CCR7 defined naive CD8 cells, a population that excluded terminally differentiated effector memory CD45RA+ cells.

The sequenced sample consisted of naive CD8+ T cells sorted from blood. The source is a woman aged 25-40 years in good health. The rearrangement links TRBV7-7 to TRBJ2-2; perhaps TRBD2 as D (6 bases). The CDR3 nucleotides are TGTGCCAGCAGCTTAGGAGGGGCGCGGGACGGGGAGCTGTTTTTT. Protein product: CASSLGGARDGELFF. The full variable domain, with the rest looked up from reference TRBV7-7 and TRBJ2-2, is GAGVSQSPRYKVTKRGQDVTLRCDPISSHATLYWYQQALGQGPEFLTYFNYEAQPDKSGLPSDRFSAERPEGSISTLTIQRTEQRDSAMYRCASSLGGARDGELFFGEGSRLTVL.